Below are 8 T cell receptor beta chains sequenced from a single sample in a study of shared clonotypes between healthy human individuals. Method: immunoSEQ multiplex PCR; TCRdb's copy keeps in-frame clones and lacks some. The table includes millions of clones, 85% to 95% detected once. Sequenced sample: naive CD4+ T cells sorted from blood. Stated subset: CD45RA+ positively selected. The receptors derive from a man aged 18 to 30 in good health.

The rearrangement links TRBV5-1 to TRBJ2-7; possible D gene TRBD2, 5 bases. This CDR3 is built from 13 residues. V lost 3 bases and J lost 2, with 9 bases in between. In germline, CDR1 is SGHRS, CDR2 YFSETQ. CDR3 residues: CASSSAGAYEQYF. CDR3 nucleotides: TGCGCCAGCAGCTCTGCCGGGGCCTACGAGCAGTACTTC.

The chain recombines TRBV30 with TRBJ1-4, with D possibly being TRBD1 (5 bases). Trimming removed 2 bases from V and 7 bases from J, with 14 bases in between. The germline V gene has CDR1 GTSNPN and CDR2 SVGIG (reference sequence). CDR3 length equals 14 residues. CDR3 in amino acids: CAWSKGGGSEKLFF. The CDR3 bases are TGTGCCTGGAGTAAGGGCGGGGGTTCTGAAAAACTGTTTTTT.

The chain couples TRBV10-3 to TRBJ2-2; 8 nucleotides line up with TRBD2. J gave up 2 bases and V 11 bases, and 7 bases lay outside the gene matches. Germline CDR1 and CDR2: ENHRY and SYGVKD. The CDR3 has 14 amino acids. CDR3 bases: TGTGCCTCGTCGAGCGGGAGAAACACCGGGGAGCTGTTTTTT. It encodes CASSSGRNTGELFF.

V usage is TRBV11-2 and J usage is TRBJ2-1; D may be TRBD1 (5 bases). Trimming left V 1 base short and J 4 bases short, with 20 bases between. Germline loops: CDR1 SGHAT, CDR2 FQNNGV. This CDR3 contains 18 residues. CDR3 DNA sequence: TGTGCCAGCAGCTTAGTTATCCGGGCCCAGGACAATTACAATGAGCAGTTCTTC. Protein sequence: CASSLVIRAQDNYNEQFF.

The chain has TRBV6-1 and TRBJ1-2, with D unclear. There are 13 residues in the CDR3. Per germline, CDR1 MNHNS and CDR2 SASEGT. Trimming pared 6 bases from V and 4 bases from J, leaving 12 bases between. The CDR3 nucleotides are TGTGCCAGCAGCCCCCGGGGTCCCTATGGCTACACCTTC. This gives the protein CASSPRGPYGYTF.

The chain joins TRBV18 to TRBJ1-1, with a possible D match to TRBD1 (6 bases). The germline V and J ends were trimmed by 3 bases and 2 bases, with 13 bases remaining between them. Germline V lookup: CDR1 KGHSH, CDR2 LQKENI. The CDR3 is 15 amino acids. The CDR3 protein is CASSPSGQTNTEAFF. The DNA for the CDR3 is TGTGCCAGCTCACCGTCCGGACAGACCAACACTGAAGCTTTCTTT.

The V call is TRBV7-9, the J call TRBJ2-7; TRBD1 agrees at 8 bases. This CDR3 is built from 14 residues. Trimming took 5 bases from V and 2 from J; bases not matched to a gene: 5. CDR1 is SEHNR, CDR2 FQNEAQ, per germline (reference sequence). The CDR3 loop reads CASSKGQGPYEQYF. The CDR3, as DNA: TGTGCCAGCAGCAAAGGACAGGGCCCCTACGAGCAGTACTTC.

The chain uses TRBV7-9 and TRBJ2-3; D is undetermined. Germline V gene data show CDR1 as SEHNR and CDR2 as FQNEAQ (reference sequence). The V gene lost 1 base and the J gene lost 14 bases, with 13 bases spanning the gap. The CDR3 runs to 12 residues. The DNA of the CDR3 is TGTGCCAGCAGCTTAGGGCGAGGTTTTCTGTATTTT. Translating it yields CASSLGRGFLYF. The whole variable domain, remainder taken from reference TRBV7-9 and TRBJ2-3, is DTGVSQNPRHKITKRGQNVTFRCDPISEHNRLYWYRQTLGQGPEFLTYFQNEAQLEKSRLLSDRFSAERPKGSFSTLEIQRTEQGDSAMYLCASSLGRGFLYFGPGTRLTVL.